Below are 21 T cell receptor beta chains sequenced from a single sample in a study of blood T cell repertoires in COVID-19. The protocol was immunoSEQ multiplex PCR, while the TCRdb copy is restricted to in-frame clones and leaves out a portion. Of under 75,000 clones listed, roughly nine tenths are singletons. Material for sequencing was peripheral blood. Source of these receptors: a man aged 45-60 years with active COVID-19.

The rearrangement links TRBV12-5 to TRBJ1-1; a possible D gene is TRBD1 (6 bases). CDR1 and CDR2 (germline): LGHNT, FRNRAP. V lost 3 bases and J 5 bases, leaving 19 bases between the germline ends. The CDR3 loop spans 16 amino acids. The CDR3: CASGLILPGGATEAFF. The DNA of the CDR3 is TGTGCTAGTGGTTTAATTCTACCGGGGGGCGCGACTGAAGCTTTCTTT.

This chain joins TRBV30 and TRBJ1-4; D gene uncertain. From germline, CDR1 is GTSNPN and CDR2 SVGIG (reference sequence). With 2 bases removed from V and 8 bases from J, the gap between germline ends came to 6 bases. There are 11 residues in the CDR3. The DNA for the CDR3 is TGTGCCTGGAGTCCGCGGGAAAAACTGTTTTTT. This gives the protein CAWSPREKLFF.

In nucleotides, the CDR3 is TGTGCCAGCAGGACATCAGGGCGGTCCACAGATACGCAGTATTTT. Encoded protein: CASRTSGRSTDTQYF. V gene TRBV2 combines with J gene TRBJ2-3; possible D gene TRBD1, 5 bases. In germline, CDR1 is SNHLY, CDR2 FYNNEI. The CDR3 is 15 amino acids. The V and J ends lost 6 bases and 2 bases respectively, with 15 bases between them.

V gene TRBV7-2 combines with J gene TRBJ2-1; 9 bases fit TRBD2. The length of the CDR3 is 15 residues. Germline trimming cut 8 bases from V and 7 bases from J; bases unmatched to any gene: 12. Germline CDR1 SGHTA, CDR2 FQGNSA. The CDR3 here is CASRVGLASGNEQFF. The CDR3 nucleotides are TGTGCCAGCCGGGTGGGACTAGCTTCTGGGAATGAGCAGTTCTTC.

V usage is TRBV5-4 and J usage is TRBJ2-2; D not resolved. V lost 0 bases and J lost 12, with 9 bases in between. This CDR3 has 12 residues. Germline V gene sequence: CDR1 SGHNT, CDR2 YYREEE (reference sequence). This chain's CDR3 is CASSLDGRKLFF. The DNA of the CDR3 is TGTGCCAGCAGCTTGGACGGCAGGAAGCTGTTTTTT.

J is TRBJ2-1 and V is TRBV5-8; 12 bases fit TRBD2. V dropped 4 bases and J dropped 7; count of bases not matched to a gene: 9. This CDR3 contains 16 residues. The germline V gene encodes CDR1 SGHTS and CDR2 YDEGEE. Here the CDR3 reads CASSHPSGGAWNEQFF. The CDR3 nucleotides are TGTGCCAGCAGCCACCCTAGCGGGGGGGCCTGGAATGAGCAGTTCTTC.

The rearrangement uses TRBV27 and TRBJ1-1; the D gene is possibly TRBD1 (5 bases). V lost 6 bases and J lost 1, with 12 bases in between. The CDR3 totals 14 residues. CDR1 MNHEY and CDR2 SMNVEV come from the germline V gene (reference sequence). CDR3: CASRAAGGNTEAFF. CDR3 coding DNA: TGTGCCAGCAGGGCAGCGGGGGGGAACACTGAAGCTTTCTTT.

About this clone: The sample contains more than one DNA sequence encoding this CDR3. CDR3 loop: CASSLARDTQYF. DNA of the CDR3: TGTGCCAGCAGCTTAGCGCGAGATACGCAGTATTTT. The chain has TRBV7-9 and TRBJ2-3; no definite D call. V was cut by 0 bases and J by 5 bases, with 3 bases left in between. The CDR3 runs 12 residues. Germline V gene sequence: CDR1 SEHNR, CDR2 FQNEAQ (reference sequence).

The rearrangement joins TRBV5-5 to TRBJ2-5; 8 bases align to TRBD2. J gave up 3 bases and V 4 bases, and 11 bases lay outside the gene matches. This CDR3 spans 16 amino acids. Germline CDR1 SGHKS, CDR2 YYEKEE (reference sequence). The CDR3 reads CASSPRPRGLEETQYF. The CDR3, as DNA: TGTGCCAGCAGCCCCCGTCCCCGGGGACTAGAAGAGACCCAGTACTTC.

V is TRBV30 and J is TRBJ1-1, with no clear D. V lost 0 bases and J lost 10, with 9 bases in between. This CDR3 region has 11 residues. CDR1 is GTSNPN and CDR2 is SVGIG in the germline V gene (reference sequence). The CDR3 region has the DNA TGTGCCTGGAGTGTACTCCGCACAGCTTTCTTT. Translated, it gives CAWSVLRTAFF.

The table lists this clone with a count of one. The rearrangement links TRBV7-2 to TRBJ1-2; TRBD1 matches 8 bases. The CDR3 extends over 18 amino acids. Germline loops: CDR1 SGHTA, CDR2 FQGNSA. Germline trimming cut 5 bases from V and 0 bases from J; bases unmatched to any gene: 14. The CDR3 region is CASSPGLFGTGANYGYTF. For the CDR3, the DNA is TGTGCCAGCAGCCCCGGGTTGTTCGGGACAGGCGCTAACTATGGCTACACCTTC.

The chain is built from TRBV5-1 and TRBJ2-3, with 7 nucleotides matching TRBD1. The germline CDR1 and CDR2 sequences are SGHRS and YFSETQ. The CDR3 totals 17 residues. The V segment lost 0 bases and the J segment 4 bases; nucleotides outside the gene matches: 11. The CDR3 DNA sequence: TGCGCCAGCAGCTTGGCCCCGACAGGGTTTTTCGCAGATACGCAGTATTTT. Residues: CASSLAPTGFFADTQYF.

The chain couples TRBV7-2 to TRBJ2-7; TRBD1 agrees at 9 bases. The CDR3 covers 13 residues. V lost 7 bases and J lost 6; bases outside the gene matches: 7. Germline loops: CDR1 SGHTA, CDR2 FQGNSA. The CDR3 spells CASIFTGGAEQYF. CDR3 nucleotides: TGTGCCAGCATCTTTACAGGGGGCGCCGAGCAGTACTTC.

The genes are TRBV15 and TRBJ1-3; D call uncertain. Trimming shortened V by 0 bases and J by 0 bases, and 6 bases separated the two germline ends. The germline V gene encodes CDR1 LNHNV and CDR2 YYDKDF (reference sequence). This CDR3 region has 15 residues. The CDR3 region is CATSRDKLSGNTIYF. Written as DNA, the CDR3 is TGTGCCACCAGCAGAGATAAGCTCTCTGGAAACACCATATATTTT. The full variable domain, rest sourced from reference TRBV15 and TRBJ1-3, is DAMVIQNPRYQVTQFGKPVTLSCSQTLNHNVMYWYQQKSSQAPKLLFHYYDKDFNNEADTPDNFQSRRPNTSFCFLDIRSPGLGDTAMYLCATSRDKLSGNTIYFGEGSWLTVV.

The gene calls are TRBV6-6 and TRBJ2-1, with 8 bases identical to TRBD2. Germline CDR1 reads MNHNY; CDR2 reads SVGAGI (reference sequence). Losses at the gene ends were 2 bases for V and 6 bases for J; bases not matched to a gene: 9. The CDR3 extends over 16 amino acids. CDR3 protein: CASSYTPGGVGNEQFF. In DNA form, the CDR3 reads TGTGCCAGCAGTTACACCCCGGGGGGGGTGGGCAATGAGCAGTTCTTC.

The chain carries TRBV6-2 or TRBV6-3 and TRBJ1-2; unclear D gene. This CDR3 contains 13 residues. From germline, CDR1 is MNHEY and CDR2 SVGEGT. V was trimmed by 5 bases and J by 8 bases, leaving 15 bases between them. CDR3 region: CASSDSRERGYTF. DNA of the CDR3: TGTGCCAGCAGTGATTCTCGGGAAAGAGGCTACACCTTC.

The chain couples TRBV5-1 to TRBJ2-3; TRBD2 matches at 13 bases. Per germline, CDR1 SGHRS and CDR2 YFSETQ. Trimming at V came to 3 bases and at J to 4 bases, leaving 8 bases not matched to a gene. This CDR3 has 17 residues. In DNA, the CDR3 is TGCGCCAGCAGCTCCGGCGTCACTAGCGGGGGGGCAGATACGCAGTATTTT. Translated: CASSSGVTSGGADTQYF.

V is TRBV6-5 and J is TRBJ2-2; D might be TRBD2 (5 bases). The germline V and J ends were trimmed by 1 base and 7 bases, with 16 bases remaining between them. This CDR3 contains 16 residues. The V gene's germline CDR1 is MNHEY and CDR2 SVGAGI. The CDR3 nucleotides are TGTGCCAGCAGTTACTTCTCGGGGTTCGGTGGCGGGGAGCTGTTTTTT. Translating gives CASSYFSGFGGGELFF.

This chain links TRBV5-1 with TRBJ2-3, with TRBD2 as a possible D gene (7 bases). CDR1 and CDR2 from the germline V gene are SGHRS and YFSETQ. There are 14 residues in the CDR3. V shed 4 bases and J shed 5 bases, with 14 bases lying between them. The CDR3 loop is CASSRRGAQDTQYF. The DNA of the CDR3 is TGCGCCAGCAGCAGACGGGGGGCCCAAGATACGCAGTATTTT.

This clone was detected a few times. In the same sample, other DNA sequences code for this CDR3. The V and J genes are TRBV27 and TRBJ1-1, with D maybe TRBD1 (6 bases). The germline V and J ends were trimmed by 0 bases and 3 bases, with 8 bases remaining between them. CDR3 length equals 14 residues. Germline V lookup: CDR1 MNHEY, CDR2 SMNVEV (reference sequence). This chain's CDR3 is CASSLSGADTEAFF. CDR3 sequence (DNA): TGTGCCAGCAGTTTATCGGGGGCCGACACTGAAGCTTTCTTT.

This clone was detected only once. The CDR3 coding sequence is TGCAGTGCTAGTCCTCACACTGAAGCTTTCTTT. Its protein product is CSASPHTEAFF. V usage is TRBV20-1 and J usage is TRBJ1-1; D remains ambiguous. Trimming pared 3 bases from V and 3 bases from J, leaving 5 bases between. The CDR3 has 11 residues. The V gene's germline CDR1 is DFQATT and CDR2 SNEGSKA (reference sequence).